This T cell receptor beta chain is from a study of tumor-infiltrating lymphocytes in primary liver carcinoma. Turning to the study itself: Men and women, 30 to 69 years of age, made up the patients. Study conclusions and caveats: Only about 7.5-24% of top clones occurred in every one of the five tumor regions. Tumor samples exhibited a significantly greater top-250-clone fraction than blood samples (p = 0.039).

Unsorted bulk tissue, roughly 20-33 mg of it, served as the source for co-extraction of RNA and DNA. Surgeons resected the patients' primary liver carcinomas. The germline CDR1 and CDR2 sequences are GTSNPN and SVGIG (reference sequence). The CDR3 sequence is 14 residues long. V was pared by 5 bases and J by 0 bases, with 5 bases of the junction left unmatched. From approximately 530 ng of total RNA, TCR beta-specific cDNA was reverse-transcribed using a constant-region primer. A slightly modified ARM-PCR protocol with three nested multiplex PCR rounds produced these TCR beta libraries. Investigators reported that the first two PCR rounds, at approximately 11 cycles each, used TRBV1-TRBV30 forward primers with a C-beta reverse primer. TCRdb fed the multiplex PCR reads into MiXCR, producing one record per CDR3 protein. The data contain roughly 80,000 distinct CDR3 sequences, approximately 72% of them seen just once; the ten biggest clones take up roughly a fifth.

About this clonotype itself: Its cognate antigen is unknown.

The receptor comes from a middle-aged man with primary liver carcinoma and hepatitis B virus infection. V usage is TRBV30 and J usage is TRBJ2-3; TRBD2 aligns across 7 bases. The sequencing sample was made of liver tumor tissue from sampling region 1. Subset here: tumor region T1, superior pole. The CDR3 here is CAWGRAGSTDTQYF. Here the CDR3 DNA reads TGTGCCTGGGGGAGGGCAGGGAGCACAGATACGCAGTATTTT.